A selection of T cell receptor beta chains follows, all from one sample in a study of blood T cell repertoires in COVID-19. The method was immunoSEQ multiplex PCR; TCRdb's version includes in-frame clones alone and lacks a portion of them. In the table there are about 200,000 clones, roughly four fifths of which are singletons. Sample: PBMCs or T cells enriched from blood (not recorded which). These receptors were taken from a man aged 35-49 years who had recovered from COVID-19. The CDR3 runs from the conserved cysteine through the conserved F or W. The order of the fields is V gene, D gene, J gene, CDR3 protein. A D gene is named only where the DNA matches it firmly.

TRBV7-9	TRBD2	TRBJ2-5	CASSLAGRGQETQYF
TRBV4-1	TRBD1	TRBJ1-2	CASSQDNPGQGAPGYTF
TRBV5-1	.	TRBJ2-2	CASSLGAGELFF
TRBV7-2	TRBD2	TRBJ2-7	CASSFWNRGGAYEQYF
TRBV3-1/TRBV3-2	TRBD1	TRBJ1-1	CASSQGQGEMNTEAFF
TRBV29-1	.	TRBJ1-1	CSVFLGRITEAFF
TRBV7-2	.	TRBJ1-5	CASSLALNNQPQHF
TRBV18	TRBD1	TRBJ2-4	CASSPKTGGKNIQYF
TRBV7-9	.	TRBJ1-6	CASSPPGHQNSPLHF
TRBV2	TRBD2	TRBJ2-5	CASSVGLAGAGTSSQYF
TRBV5-1	.	TRBJ2-7	CASSLQESSYEQYF
TRBV11-2	.	TRBJ1-3	CASSSGLSGNTIYF
TRBV6-5	TRBD1	TRBJ1-6	CASLETGRNNSPLHF
TRBV2	.	TRBJ1-2	CASSEIQPRYGYTF
TRBV28	TRBD1	TRBJ1-4	CASSTAGQGNEKLFF
TRBV5-1	TRBD2	TRBJ2-1	CASSSRTSGENSYNEQFF
TRBV7-9	TRBD1	TRBJ1-3	CASSLSTGGNGNTIYF
TRBV7-2	.	TRBJ2-5	CASSTMGALQETQYF
TRBV5-1	.	TRBJ1-2	CASSQVGGDGYTF
TRBV30	.	TRBJ1-1	CAWSVTGGLRMNTEAFF
TRBV6-6	TRBD1	TRBJ1-3	CASEQGTGNTIYF
TRBV11-2	TRBD1	TRBJ1-4	CASSLGTGYEKLFF
TRBV13	TRBD1	TRBJ1-5	CASSSGQGSNQPQHF
TRBV9	TRBD1	TRBJ1-6	CASSPGQNNSPLHF
TRBV5-1	.	TRBJ2-3	CASSPDRRTDTQYF
TRBV29-1	.	TRBJ1-3	CSVESGDHSGNTIYF
TRBV6-1	TRBD1	TRBJ1-2	CASSDPGRDSYGYTF
TRBV18	.	TRBJ1-3	CASSPPRGSPGNTIYF
TRBV7-2	.	TRBJ2-7	CASSSAQGLWSYEQYF
TRBV9	.	TRBJ1-2	CASSVGSYGYTF
TRBV7-2	TRBD2	TRBJ2-7	CASRRTSGGPWGSEQYF
TRBV5-1	TRBD1	TRBJ2-7	CASSSRGRDRVDGEQYF
TRBV27	.	TRBJ1-2	CASSLTGVTHGYTF
TRBV5-4	.	TRBJ1-5	CASSFPNQPQHF
TRBV28	.	TRBJ2-7	CASSFNPDTLEQYF
TRBV6-2/TRBV6-3	TRBD1	TRBJ2-1	CASSPKGQGIDEQFF
TRBV4-1	TRBD1	TRBJ1-6	CASTRGDRRDNSPLHF
TRBV7-8	.	TRBJ2-1	CASSGRTANEQFF
TRBV28	TRBD2	TRBJ2-7	CASSLASGVSYEQYF
TRBV19	.	TRBJ2-2	CASTPGAAAAGELFF